Below are 19 T cell receptor beta chains sequenced from a single sample in a study of cytomegalovirus exposure and HLA in healthy donors. With 60 Vbeta and 13 Jbeta primers, the PCR was carried out. Assay used: immunoSEQ multiplex PCR; TCRdb lists only in-frame clones, some missing. The sample lists under 200,000 clones, around 74% occurring once. The sample consisted of PBMCs. The receptors come from a female donor in good health and CMV-seronegative.

This chain connects TRBV6-1 to TRBJ1-1, with D possibly TRBD1 on 5 matching bases. V was pared by 9 bases and J by 3 bases, with 14 bases between. The CDR3 is 13 residues long. Germline V gene lookup returns CDR1 MNHNS and CDR2 SASEGT. The CDR3: CASPLGEDTEAFF. CDR3 nucleotide sequence: TGTGCCAGTCCCCTGGGGGAGGACACTGAAGCTTTCTTT.

The chain is built from TRBV28 and TRBJ2-5; TRBD1 matches at 10 bases. CDR1 MDHEN and CDR2 SYDVKM come from the germline V gene. This CDR3 spans 15 amino acids. With V trimmed by 0 bases and J by 5 bases, 3 bases remained unmatched. CDR3 in amino acids: CASSLWTGGEETQYF. DNA for the CDR3: TGTGCCAGCAGTTTATGGACAGGGGGCGAGGAGACCCAGTACTTC.

This clone was detected only a few times. The rearrangement uses TRBV5-1 and TRBJ1-4; 8 bases fit TRBD1. Looked up from germline, CDR1 is SGHRS and CDR2 is YFSETQ. The CDR3 has 13 residues. J was trimmed by 8 bases and V by 4 bases; bases with no gene match: 4. This CDR3 reads CASSIGTGEKLFF. The CDR3 coding sequence is TGCGCCAGCAGCATTGGGACAGGCGAAAAACTGTTTTTT.

This rearrangement joins TRBV7-6 to TRBJ1-5; D call uncertain. V dropped 1 base and J dropped 7 bases, with 11 bases sitting between them. The CDR3 totals 14 residues. Germline assignment: CDR1 SGHVS and CDR2 FNYEAQ. The CDR3 sequence: CASSLGATEQPQHF. In DNA form, the CDR3 reads TGTGCCAGCAGCTTAGGGGCAACAGAGCAGCCCCAGCATTTT. Looking up the rest from reference TRBV7-6 and TRBJ1-5 gives the full variable domain: GAGVSQSPRYKVTKRGQDVALRCDPISGHVSLYWYRQALGQGPEFLTYFNYEAQQDKSGLPNDRFSAERPEGSISTLTIQRTEQRDSAMYRCASSLGATEQPQHFGDGTRLSIL.

This chain links TRBV5-1 with TRBJ2-7, with D uncertain. The germline V gene has CDR1 SGHRS and CDR2 YFSETQ. V was cut by 4 bases and J by 2 bases, with 19 bases left in between. The CDR3 sequence is 16 residues long. CDR3 loop: CASSLLDSSLTYEQYF. CDR3 sequence (DNA): TGCGCCAGCAGCCTACTCGACTCGTCGCTAACCTACGAGCAGTACTTC. Full variable domain (missing parts from reference TRBV5-1 and TRBJ2-7): KAGVTQTPRYLIKTRGQQVTLSCSPISGHRSVSWYQQTPGQGLQFLFEYFSETQRNKGNFPGRFSGRQFSNSRSEMNVSTLELGDSALYLCASSLLDSSLTYEQYFGPGTRLTVT.

About this clone itself: At one end, the junction sequence differs from germline, possibly due to a read error. V and J are TRBV19 and TRBJ2-3; D is perhaps TRBD1 (6 bases). The CDR3 length is 15 residues. CDR1 and CDR2 from the germline V gene are LNHDA and SQIVND (reference sequence). The CDR3 sequence is CASNIGTGLPDTQYF. CDR3 DNA sequence: TGTGCCAGTAATATAGGAACAGGGTTGCCAGATACGCAGTATTTT. The whole variable domain, filled in from reference TRBV19 and TRBJ2-3, reads DGGITQSPKYLFRKEGQNVTLSCEQNLNHDAMYWYRQDPGQGLRLIYYSQIVNDFQKGDIAEGYSVSREKKESFPLTVTSAQKNPTAFYLCASNIGTGLPDTQYFGPGTRLTVL.

This clone was seen only a few times. The chain couples TRBV5-8 to TRBJ2-7, with 9 bases fitting TRBD1. The CDR3 sequence is 15 residues long. V was pared by 3 bases and J by 2 bases, with 6 bases of the junction left unmatched. From germline, CDR1 is SGHTS and CDR2 YDEGEE. The CDR3 here is CASSSGTGKAYEQYF. In nucleotides, the CDR3 is TGTGCCAGCAGCTCCGGGACAGGGAAGGCCTACGAGCAGTACTTC.

This clone was observed a handful of times. The chain combines TRBV4-3 with TRBJ1-6, with a possible D match to TRBD1 (6 bases). The V end lost 0 bases, the J end lost 0 bases, and 15 bases lay between the germline ends. The V gene's germline CDR1 is LGHNA and CDR2 YSLEER. This CDR3 comprises 19 residues. Written as DNA, the CDR3 is TGCGCCAGCAGCCAAGATGCCCAGGGGCCCTTCTCCTATAATTCACCCCTCCACTTT. Its protein is CASSQDAQGPFSYNSPLHF.

This rearrangement joins TRBV30 to TRBJ2-6; 10 bases are a match to TRBD1. With V trimmed by 1 base and J by 2 bases, 8 bases remained unmatched. The CDR3 extends over 18 amino acids. CDR1 and CDR2 (germline): GTSNPN, SVGIG (reference sequence). CDR3 bases: TGTGCCTGGAGTGGGGGGGACAGGGGTTGGGCTGGGGCCAACGTCCTGACTTTC. This encodes CAWSGGDRGWAGANVLTF.

The chain couples TRBV5-4 to TRBJ2-7; a possible D gene is TRBD2 (5 bases). V lost 0 bases to trimming and J lost 6 bases, with 13 bases between them. The CDR3 is made up of 14 amino acids. CDR1 and CDR2 from the germline V gene are SGHNT and YYREEE (reference sequence). The CDR3 loop is CASSLAGRGTEQYF. For the CDR3, the DNA is TGTGCCAGCAGCTTGGCCGGTCGGGGAACCGAGCAGTACTTC.

The chain employs TRBV6-4 and TRBJ2-5, with D perhaps TRBD1 (5 bases). Germline lookup yields CDR1 MRHNA and CDR2 SNTAGT. V shed 6 bases and J shed 1 base, with 9 bases lying between them. This CDR3 contains 13 residues. The CDR3 sequence: CASRYRSQETQYF. The CDR3 nucleotides are TGTGCCAGCAGGTACAGGAGCCAAGAGACCCAGTACTTC.

CDR3 sequence: CASSLVFAGGDTQYF. The CDR3 DNA reads as TGTGCCAGCAGCTTAGTTTTCGCGGGAGGAGATACGCAGTATTTT. The V call is TRBV7-2, the J call TRBJ2-3, with 8 bases lining up with TRBD2. This CDR3 has 15 residues. The ends lost 1 base at V and 5 bases at J; junction bases unmatched: 5. Germline CDR1 and CDR2: SGHTA and FQGNSA.

The sample holds a few counts of this clone. V is TRBV7-8 and J is TRBJ2-5; no clear D. V dropped 0 bases and J dropped 2 bases, with 10 bases sitting between them. The CDR3 is 15 residues long. Germline-derived CDR1 and CDR2 are SGHVS and FQNEAQ. The CDR3 DNA follows: TGTGCCAGCAGCTTAGCGGTCGCAGGACAAGAGACCCAGTACTTC. Its translation is CASSLAVAGQETQYF. Together with reference TRBV7-8 and TRBJ2-5, the CDR3 gives the full variable domain: GAGVSQSPRYKVAKRGQDVALRCDPISGHVSLFWYQQALGQGPEFLTYFQNEAQLDKSGLPSDRFFAERPEGSVSTLKIQRTQQEDSAVYLCASSLAVAGQETQYFGPGTRLLVL.

This chain connects TRBV5-1 to TRBJ2-1; maybe TRBD1 (6 bases). V was shortened by 3 bases and J by 4 bases, with 14 bases between the two germline ends. This CDR3 spans 15 amino acids. CDR1 is SGHRS and CDR2 is YFSETQ in the germline V gene. The CDR3 sequence: CASSSGQSPYNEQFF. CDR3 nucleotides: TGCGCCAGCAGCTCCGGACAGTCCCCTTACAATGAGCAGTTCTTC.

A note on this clone: One junction end does not reproduce the germline sequence, and a read error may be involved. Other DNA sequences of this sample code for an identical CDR3. The chain joins TRBV7-2 to TRBJ2-1, with 12 nucleotides matching TRBD2. The CDR3 covers 14 residues. Germline V gene data show CDR1 as SGHTA and CDR2 as FQGNSA. Here the CDR3 reads CASSTTSGGYEQFF. The CDR3 DNA reads as TGCGCCAGCAGCACGACTAGCGGGGGATATGAGCAGTTCTTC.

V gene TRBV18 combines with J gene TRBJ2-5, with 8 bases matching TRBD2. Germline V lookup: CDR1 KGHSH, CDR2 LQKENI. J lost 4 bases, V lost 4 bases, and 2 bases had no gene match. The length of the CDR3 is 13 residues. CDR3 loop: CASSLTSAETQYF. CDR3 bases: TGTGCCAGCTCACTGACTAGCGCAGAGACCCAGTACTTC.

This clone has only one observation. V is TRBV7-9 and J is TRBJ2-5, with 7 nucleotides matching TRBD2. V lost 5 bases and J lost 2; bases outside the gene matches: 20. The germline CDR1 and CDR2 sequences are SEHNR and FQNEAQ (reference sequence). This CDR3 is 19 amino acids long. The CDR3 spells CASSPQGAGRGYGQETQYF. The CDR3 DNA follows: TGTGCCAGCAGCCCACAAGGGGCAGGGAGGGGTTATGGTCAAGAGACCCAGTACTTC.

This clone was seen more than once but under ten times. V and J are TRBV7-9 and TRBJ2-3, with 7 bases identical to TRBD1. This CDR3 contains 14 residues. With V trimmed by 3 bases and J by 2 bases, 2 bases remained unmatched. Per germline, CDR1 SEHNR and CDR2 FQNEAQ (reference sequence). CDR3 amino acids: CASSFDRVTDTQYF. Written as DNA, the CDR3 is TGTGCCAGCAGCTTCGACAGGGTCACAGATACGCAGTATTTT.

The chain employs TRBV11-1 and TRBJ2-6, with D possibly being TRBD2 (5 bases). The CDR3 has 15 amino acids. The V end was cut by 5 bases, the J end by 0 bases, with 8 bases between. Germline assignment: CDR1 SGHAT and CDR2 FQDESV (reference sequence). The chain's CDR3 is CASSHRGSGANVLTF. CDR3 DNA sequence: TGTGCCAGCAGCCACCGGGGCTCTGGGGCCAACGTCCTGACTTTC.